The present entry profiles one TCR beta chain with its context. This clonotype was detected ten times or more. This clone's antigen is unknown. It has no much larger one-base neighbor in the sample; base qualities were not kept. The germline V gene sets CDR1 to KGHDR and CDR2 to SFDVKD. Including the terminal cysteine and phenylalanine, the CDR3 comprises 13 residues. The CDR3 DNA has 39 bases and is translated from base 1. V loses 4 bases, J loses 1 base, and the germline ends lie 5 bases apart. Moderately to severely active disease, a Clinical Activity Score of at least 3, a NOSPECS grade of at least 4, and a duration under 3 months were present in ophthalmopathy patients. Patients with uncontrolled infections, other autoimmune diseases, pregnancy or lactation were excluded. Diagnoses relied on clinical symptoms, serum thyroxine and TRAb, thyroid ultrasound and orbital computed tomography. PBMCs were separated from over 9 ml of fresh peripheral blood using Ficoll-Paque density gradient centrifugation. Total RNA was extracted with Trizol reagent, and quality was checked on an Agilent 2100 Bioanalyzer.

The TCR beta CDR3 regions were amplified from RNA transcripts. The TCR CDR3 was subjected to a first round of RT-PCR using the HTBI primer set and the Qiagen OneStep RT-PCR kit. A second multiplex PCR round built the libraries, followed by size selection and purification. The libraries were sequenced on an Illumina HiSeq2000 using paired-end 100 bp reads. Per the source publication's procedure: SOAPnuke was used to process the raw data, removing reads that contained adapters or uncalled bases, had a mean Phred below 15, or lacked an exact match to the constant primer or identifier. COPE v1.2.5 was used to merge the high-quality paired reads, and each unique nucleotide sequence was defined as a clonotype. Clonotypes were aligned to IMGT TRBV, TRBD and TRBJ reference segments using MiTCR v1.1. Analysis was restricted to V-J combinations with a frequency above 0.0001, which covered 99.2% of repertoires. The TCS score was defined as the ratio of F50 (clonal expansion) to E x V (chaos), calculated using BLOSUM62-based TCRdist between CDR3 peptides within each V-J. Welch's t-statistics and random forest reduced several hundred V-J features to roughly 13, which were used in a naive Bayes classifier (R e1071). TCRdb itself trimmed the public reads at Q25 with fastp, ran MiXCR and retained productive beta chains. Identical CDR3 proteins give one entry, which carries the most common genes and DNA. The V and J calls shown here were made by TCRdb, not taken from the authors' results. This sample has roughly 550,000 distinct CDR3 sequences in its table, and around 16% of those were observed once. The ten top clones hold 29% of the sample.

The data belong to a study of T cells in Graves' hyperthyroidism and ophthalmopathy (dated by TCRdb to between 2018 and 2021). About the full investigation: Peripheral blood samples were taken at initial diagnosis, before any treatment was given. A discovery cohort of approximately 97 patients, roughly 45 with Graves' ophthalmopathy and 57 with stable Graves' hyperthyroidism, was used to find distinguishing TCR V-J signatures. Whether ophthalmopathy could be predicted prospectively was tested in an independent validation cohort made up of under 20 hyperthyroidism patients plus 17 patients who later progressed to ophthalmopathy. The approximately 100 discovery patients were divided at random into training and test sets in a 7:3 ratio. The study also compared thyroid tissue and blood T-cell repertoires from several Graves' hyperthyroidism patients. Once sampling was done, hyperthyroidism patients were given methimazole at a starting dose of 30 mg daily, whereas ophthalmopathy patients were given high-dose intravenous methylprednisolone. The paper describes TCR Vbeta CDR3 sequencing of 135 peripheral blood samples, made up of fewer than 50 ophthalmopathy patients, around 78 hyperthyroidism patients and 17 progressor patients. Overall study outcomes, separate from this receptor: A 13 V-J signature model separated ophthalmopathy from stable hyperthyroidism, with approximately 87% sensitivity and 81.08% specificity in cross-validation and 80%/75% in testing. No statistical method was used to fix the sample size in advance, and group allocation was not hidden from the investigators. Most expanded thyroid clonotypes (frequency above 0.001) were also detected in blood, a finding suggesting that blood repertoires may reflect thyroid immune responses. In validation, progression to ophthalmopathy was predicted by the model with 70.59% sensitivity and about 72% specificity, a median of roughly 6.4 months before onset.

The sequence joins TRBV24-1 to TRBJ2-3; matching of 5 bases hints at TRBD2 as the D gene. Sequencing was performed on blood. The clonotype comes from a woman in her 30s with Graves' ophthalmopathy. The nucleotides read TGTGCCACCAGTGACGGGGGCACAGATACGCAGTATTTT. It codes for CATSDGGTDTQYF.